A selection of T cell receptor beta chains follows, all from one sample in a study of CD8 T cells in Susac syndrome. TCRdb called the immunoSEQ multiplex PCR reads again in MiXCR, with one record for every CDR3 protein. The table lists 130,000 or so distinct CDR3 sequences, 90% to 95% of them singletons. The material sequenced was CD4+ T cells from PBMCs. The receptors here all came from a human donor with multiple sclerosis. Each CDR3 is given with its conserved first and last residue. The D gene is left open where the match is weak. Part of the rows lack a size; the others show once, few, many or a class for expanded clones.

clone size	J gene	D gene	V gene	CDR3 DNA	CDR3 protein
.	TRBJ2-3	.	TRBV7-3	TGTGCCAGCAGCTTAAAGGCATGGGATACGCAGTATTTT	CASSLKAWDTQYF
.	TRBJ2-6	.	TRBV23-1	TGCGCCAGCAGTCAATCGGGCACTCCTGGGGCCAACGTCCTGACTTTC	CASSQSGTPGANVLTF
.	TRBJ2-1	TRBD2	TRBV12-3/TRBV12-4	TGTGCCAGCAGTTTAAGGTGGGAGGGTGGAAATGAGCAGTTCTTC	CASSLRWEGGNEQFF
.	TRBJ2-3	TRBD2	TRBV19	TGTGCCAGTAGTACACCGACTAGCGGGGGTGATACGCAGTATTTT	CASSTPTSGGDTQYF
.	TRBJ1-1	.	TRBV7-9	TGTGCCAGCAGCCTCGGACATTACACTGAAGCTTTCTTT	CASSLGHYTEAFF
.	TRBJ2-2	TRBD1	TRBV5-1	TGCGCCAGCAGCATATCCCGGGACAGGGGGCTCACCGGGGAGCTGTTTTTT	CASSISRDRGLTGELFF
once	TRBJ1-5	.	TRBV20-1	TGCAGTGCTAAGGGGGTGGAACAGCCCCAGCATTTT	CSAKGVEQPQHF
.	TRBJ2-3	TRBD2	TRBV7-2	TGTGCCAGCAGCACTACCTATAGCGGGGGGGCGAGGACAGATACGCAGTATTTT	CASSTTYSGGARTDTQYF
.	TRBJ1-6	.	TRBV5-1	TGCGCCAGCAGCTTGGAACACTCCACCACTTCACCCCTCCACTTT	CASSLEHSTTSPLHF
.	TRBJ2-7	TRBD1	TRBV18	TGTGCCAGCTCACCGGGACAGAAATACGAGCAGTACTTC	CASSPGQKYEQYF
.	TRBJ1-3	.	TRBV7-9	TGTGCCAGCAGCCCCCAGGGGTCTGGAAACACCATATATTTT	CASSPQGSGNTIYF